This T cell receptor (beta chain) derives from a study of blood T cell repertoires in COVID-19. Study-wide background: Acute and convalescent COVID-19 samples came from the United States, Italy and Spain. Sample material is recorded as cDNA or gDNA derived from T cells, B-cell-depleted T cells, or PBMCs.

Enrolled during active infection, Seattle patients were then followed longitudinally. The V end lost 4 bases, the J end lost 5 bases, and 12 bases lay between the germline ends. This CDR3 has 13 amino acids. Per the germline V gene, CDR1 is SQVTM and CDR2 is ANQGSEA. In the source study's methods: Estimates of nucleated cell counts were drawn from the amplification of reference gene primers. The table came from immunoSEQ multiplex PCR; TCRdb's copy has only in-frame clones and leaves some out. Clone size and V and J calls were adopted from that table, with D and trimming inferred from the DNA. The sample lists about 270,000 clones, 70% to 90% occurring once.

This sequence was found in a woman aged 30 to 39 with COVID-19, enrolled during active disease. Sequences were obtained from peripheral blood. This chain joins TRBV29-1 and TRBJ1-5; possibly TRBD1 for D (5 bases). The CDR3 DNA is TGCAGCGTTGGGATTGGAGGGGATCAGCCCCAGCATTTT. This codes for CSVGIGGDQPQHF.